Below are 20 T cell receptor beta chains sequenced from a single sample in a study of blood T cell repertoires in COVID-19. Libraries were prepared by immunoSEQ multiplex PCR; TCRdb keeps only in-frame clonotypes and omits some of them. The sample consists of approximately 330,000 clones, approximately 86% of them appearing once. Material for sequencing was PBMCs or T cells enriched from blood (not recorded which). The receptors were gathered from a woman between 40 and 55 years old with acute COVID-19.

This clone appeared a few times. The CDR3 loop is CASSQVSNPYWTELNMNTEAFF. The CDR3 nucleotides are TGCGCCAGCAGCCAAGTAAGCAATCCTTATTGGACAGAGTTAAACATGAACACTGAAGCTTTCTTT. This chain links TRBV4-3 with TRBJ1-1, with D possibly matching TRBD1 (6 bases). Germline CDR1 is LGHNA and CDR2 is YSLEER. Trimming pared 1 base from V and 0 bases from J, leaving 30 bases between. This CDR3 is built from 22 residues.

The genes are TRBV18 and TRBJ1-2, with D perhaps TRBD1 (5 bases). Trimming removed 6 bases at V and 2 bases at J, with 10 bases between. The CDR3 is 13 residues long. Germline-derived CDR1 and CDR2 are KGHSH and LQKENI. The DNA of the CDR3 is TGTGCCAGCTCCGCAGGGAAAAACTATGGCTACACCTTC. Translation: CASSAGKNYGYTF.

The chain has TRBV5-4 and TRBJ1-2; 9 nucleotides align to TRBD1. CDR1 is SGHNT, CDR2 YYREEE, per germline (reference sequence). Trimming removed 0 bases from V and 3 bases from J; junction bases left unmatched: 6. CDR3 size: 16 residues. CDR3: CASSLDTGGRHYGYTF. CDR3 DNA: TGTGCCAGCAGCTTGGATACAGGGGGCCGACACTATGGCTACACCTTC.

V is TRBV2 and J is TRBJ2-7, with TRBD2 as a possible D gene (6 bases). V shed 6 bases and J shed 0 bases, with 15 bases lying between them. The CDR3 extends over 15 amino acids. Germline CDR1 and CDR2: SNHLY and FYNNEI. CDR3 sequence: CASSGMDGSSYEQYF. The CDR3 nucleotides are TGTGCCAGCAGCGGGATGGACGGGAGCTCCTACGAGCAGTACTTC.

The CDR3 here is CASSRWGYNEQYF. CDR3 nucleotides: TGTGCCAGCAGCCGCTGGGGCTACAACGAGCAGTACTTC. V gene TRBV6-5 combines with J gene TRBJ2-7; tentatively, D is TRBD1 (5 bases). Between the trimmed V and J ends, which lost 6 bases and 5 bases, there was a span of 14 bases. This CDR3 comprises 13 residues. Per the germline V gene, CDR1 is MNHEY and CDR2 is SVGAGI.

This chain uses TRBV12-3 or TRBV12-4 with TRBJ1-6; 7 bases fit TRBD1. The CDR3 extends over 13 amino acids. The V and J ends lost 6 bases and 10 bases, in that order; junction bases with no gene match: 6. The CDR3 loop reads CASSTTGVSPLHF. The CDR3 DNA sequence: TGTGCCAGCAGCACTACAGGGGTATCACCCCTCCACTTT.

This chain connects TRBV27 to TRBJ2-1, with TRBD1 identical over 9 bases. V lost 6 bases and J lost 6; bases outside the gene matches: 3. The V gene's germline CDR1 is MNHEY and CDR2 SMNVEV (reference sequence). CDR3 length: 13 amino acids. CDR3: CASRETGGNEQFF. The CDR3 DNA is TGTGCCAGCAGAGAGACAGGGGGCAATGAGCAGTTCTTC.

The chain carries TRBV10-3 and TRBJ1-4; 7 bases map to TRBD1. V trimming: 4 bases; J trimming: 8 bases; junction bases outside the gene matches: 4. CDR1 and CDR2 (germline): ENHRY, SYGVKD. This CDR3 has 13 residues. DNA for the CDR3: TGTGCCATCAGTGGGCAGGGGGGAGAAAAACTGTTTTTT. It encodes CAISGQGGEKLFF.

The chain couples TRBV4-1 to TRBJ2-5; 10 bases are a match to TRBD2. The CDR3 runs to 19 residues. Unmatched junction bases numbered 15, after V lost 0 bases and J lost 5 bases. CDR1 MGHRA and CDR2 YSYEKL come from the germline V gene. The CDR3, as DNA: TGCGCCAGCAGCCAAGAGGTCCACGTCAGCGGGAGGGAGGTCGAGACCCAGTACTTC. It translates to CASSQEVHVSGREVETQYF.

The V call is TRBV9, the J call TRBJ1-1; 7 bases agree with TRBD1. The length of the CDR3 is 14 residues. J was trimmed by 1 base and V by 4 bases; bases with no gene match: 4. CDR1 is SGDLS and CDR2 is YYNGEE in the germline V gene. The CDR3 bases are TGTGCCAGCAGCCCCCGGACAGGGAACACTGAAGCTTTCTTT. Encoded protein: CASSPRTGNTEAFF.

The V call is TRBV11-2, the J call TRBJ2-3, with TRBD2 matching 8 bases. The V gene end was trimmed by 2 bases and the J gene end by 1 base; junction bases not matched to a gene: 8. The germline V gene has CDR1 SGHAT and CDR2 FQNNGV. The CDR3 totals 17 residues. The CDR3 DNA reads TGTGCCAGCAGCTTAAGAGACGGCGGGGGGCGCACAGATACGCAGTATTTT. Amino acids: CASSLRDGGGRTDTQYF.

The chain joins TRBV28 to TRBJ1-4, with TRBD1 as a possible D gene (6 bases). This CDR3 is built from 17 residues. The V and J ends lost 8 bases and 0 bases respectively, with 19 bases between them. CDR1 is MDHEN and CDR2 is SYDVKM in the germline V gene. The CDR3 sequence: CASGTGTRESTNEKLFF. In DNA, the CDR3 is TGTGCCAGCGGAACCGGGACAAGGGAGTCAACTAATGAAAAACTGTTTTTT.

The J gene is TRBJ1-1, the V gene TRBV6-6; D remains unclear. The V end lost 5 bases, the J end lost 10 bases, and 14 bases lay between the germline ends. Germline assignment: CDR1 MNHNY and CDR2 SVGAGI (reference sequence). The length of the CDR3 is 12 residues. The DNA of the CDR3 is TGTGCCAGCAGTCAACCCTTATCGAGAGCTTTCTTT. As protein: CASSQPLSRAFF.

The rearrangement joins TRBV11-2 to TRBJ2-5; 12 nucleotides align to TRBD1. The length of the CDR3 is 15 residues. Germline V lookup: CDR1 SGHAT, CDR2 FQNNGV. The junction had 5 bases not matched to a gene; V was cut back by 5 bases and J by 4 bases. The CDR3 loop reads CASSPGTGGSETQYF. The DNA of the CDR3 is TGTGCCAGCAGCCCCGGGACAGGGGGCTCAGAGACCCAGTACTTC.

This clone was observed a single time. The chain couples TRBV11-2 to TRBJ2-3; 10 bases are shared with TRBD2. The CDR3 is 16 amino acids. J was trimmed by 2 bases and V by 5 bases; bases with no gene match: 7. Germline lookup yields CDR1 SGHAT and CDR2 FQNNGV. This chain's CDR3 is CASSHKLAGSTDTQYF. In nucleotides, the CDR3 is TGTGCCAGCAGCCATAAACTAGCGGGGTCCACAGATACGCAGTATTTT.

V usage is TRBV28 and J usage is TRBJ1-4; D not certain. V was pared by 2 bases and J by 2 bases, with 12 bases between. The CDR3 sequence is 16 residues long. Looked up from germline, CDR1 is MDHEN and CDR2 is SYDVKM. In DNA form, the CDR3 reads TGTGCCAGCAGTTTAGGGCAGTTGTTTACTAATGAAAAACTGTTTTTT. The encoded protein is CASSLGQLFTNEKLFF.

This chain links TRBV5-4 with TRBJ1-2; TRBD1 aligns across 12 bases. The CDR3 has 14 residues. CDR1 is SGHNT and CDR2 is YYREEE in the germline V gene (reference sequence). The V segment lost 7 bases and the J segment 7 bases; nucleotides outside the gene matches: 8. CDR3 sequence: CASVGQGAGAGYTF. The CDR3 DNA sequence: TGTGCCAGCGTGGGACAGGGGGCTGGAGCTGGCTACACCTTC.

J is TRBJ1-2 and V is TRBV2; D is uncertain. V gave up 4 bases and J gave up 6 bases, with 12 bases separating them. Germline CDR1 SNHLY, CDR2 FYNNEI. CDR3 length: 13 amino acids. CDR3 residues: CASSVAQFNGYTF. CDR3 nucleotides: TGTGCCAGCAGTGTAGCACAGTTTAATGGCTACACCTTC. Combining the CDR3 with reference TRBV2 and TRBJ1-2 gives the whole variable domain EPEVTQTPSHQVTQMGQEVILRCVPISNHLYFYWYRQILGQKVEFLVSFYNNEISEKSEIFDDQFSVERPDGSNFTLKIRSTKLEDSAMYFCASSVAQFNGYTFGSGTRLTVV.

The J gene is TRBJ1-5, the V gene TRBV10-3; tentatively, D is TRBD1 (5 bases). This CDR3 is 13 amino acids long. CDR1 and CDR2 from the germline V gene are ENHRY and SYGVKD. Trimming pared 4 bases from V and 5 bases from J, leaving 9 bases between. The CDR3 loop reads CAISGQRDQPQHF. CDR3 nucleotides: TGTGCCATCAGTGGACAGCGAGATCAGCCCCAGCATTTT.

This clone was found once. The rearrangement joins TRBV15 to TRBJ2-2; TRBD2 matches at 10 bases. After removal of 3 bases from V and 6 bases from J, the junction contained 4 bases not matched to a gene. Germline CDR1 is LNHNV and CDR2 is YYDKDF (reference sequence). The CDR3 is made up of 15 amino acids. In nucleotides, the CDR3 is TGTGCCACCAGCAGCCGGACTAGCGGATCCGGGGAGCTGTTTTTT. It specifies CATSSRTSGSGELFF.